A single count supports the clone carrying this T cell receptor beta chain. The antigen is undetermined. The CDR3 is made up of 13 amino acids. V was shortened by 3 bases and J by 1 base, with 9 bases between the two germline ends. Germline V gives CDR1 GTSNPN, CDR2 SVGIG (reference sequence). The repertoire was sequenced with immunoSEQ multiplex PCR; TCRdb's copy has only in-frame clones and lacks some. The sample yields around 940,000 clones, over 75% seen once. This entry belongs to a study of shared clonotypes between healthy human individuals. Study results and limitations: Sample collection involved blood only; tissue repertoires are likely different.

V gene TRBV30 combines with J gene TRBJ1-1; D perhaps matches TRBD1 (5 bases). This clonotype was sampled from a man aged 18 to 29 in good health. Sample: memory CD4+ T cells sorted from blood. Subset specified: CD45RA-negative fraction. The CDR3 DNA reads TGTGCCTGGAGCGCTCAGGGGAACACTGAAGCTTTCTTT. Its translation is CAWSAQGNTEAFF.